Shown below are 26 T cell receptor beta chains from a single sample sequenced in a study of blood T cell repertoires in COVID-19. Some clones are missing from TCRdb's copy, which holds only in-frame ones; the method was immunoSEQ multiplex PCR. The sample yields fewer than 250,000 clones, about four fifths seen once. Material: peripheral blood. The receptors were gathered from a woman in her thirties or forties with active or convalescent COVID-19.

This rearrangement joins TRBV27 to TRBJ1-2, with a tentative D call TRBD1 (5 bases). CDR3 length equals 13 residues. Looked up from germline, CDR1 is MNHEY and CDR2 is SMNVEV (reference sequence). Trimming took off 3 bases at V and 7 bases at J, with 12 bases between the two ends. The CDR3 DNA reads as TGTGCCAGCAGTTTCTCGCAGGGAGGTGGCTACACCTTC. Translating it yields CASSFSQGGGYTF.

This sequence joins TRBV7-8 and TRBJ1-1, with 7 bases aligning to TRBD1. V lost 5 bases and J lost 4; bases outside the gene matches: 7. The length of the CDR3 is 14 residues. Looked up from germline, CDR1 is SGHVS and CDR2 is FQNEAQ. CDR3 loop: CASSPETGTTEAFF. In DNA, the CDR3 is TGTGCCAGCAGCCCGGAGACAGGGACCACTGAAGCTTTCTTT. Using reference TRBV7-8 and TRBJ1-1 for the parts outside the CDR3, the full variable domain is GAGVSQSPRYKVAKRGQDVALRCDPISGHVSLFWYQQALGQGPEFLTYFQNEAQLDKSGLPSDRFFAERPEGSVSTLKIQRTQQEDSAVYLCASSPETGTTEAFFGQGTRLTVV.

As regards this clone: The junction departs from germline at one end; a sequencing error may be responsible. V and J are TRBV7-7 and TRBJ2-1; the D gene is possibly TRBD2 (6 bases). Germline assignment: CDR1 SSHAT and CDR2 FNYEAQ (reference sequence). The CDR3 runs 15 residues. In DNA form, the CDR3 reads TGTGCTAGCAGCCACAAACTAGCAATCTACAATGAGCAGTTCTTC. It is translated as CASSHKLAIYNEQFF.

This clone occurred once. The chain joins TRBV7-9 to TRBJ2-2, with D maybe TRBD2 (6 bases). Germline V gene lookup returns CDR1 SEHNR and CDR2 FQNEAQ (reference sequence). The CDR3 has 13 amino acids. Trimming removed 7 bases at V and 2 bases at J, with 8 bases between. The chain's CDR3 is CASNSGNTGELFF. CDR3 sequence (DNA): TGTGCCAGCAATAGCGGAAACACCGGGGAGCTGTTTTTT.

This clone came up a few times. This sequence joins TRBV2 and TRBJ2-7; 9 positions match TRBD1. Germline V gives CDR1 SNHLY, CDR2 FYNNEI. V lost 6 bases and J lost 5; bases outside the gene matches: 11. The CDR3 runs 15 residues. CDR3 residues: CASSDGTGIVHEQYF. Written as DNA, the CDR3 is TGTGCCAGCAGCGACGGGACAGGGATTGTCCACGAGCAGTACTTC.

The CDR3 protein is CASSLSGAGETQYF. The CDR3 DNA follows: TGTGCCAGCAGCTTGAGCGGAGCGGGAGAGACCCAGTACTTC. This chain uses TRBV11-2 with TRBJ2-5, with a tentative D call TRBD2 (6 bases). V lost 3 bases to trimming and J lost 4 bases, with 12 bases between them. Germline V gene lookup returns CDR1 SGHAT and CDR2 FQNNGV. This CDR3 is built from 14 residues.

This sequence joins TRBV4-1 and TRBJ2-3, with D possibly being TRBD2 (5 bases). Germline loops: CDR1 MGHRA, CDR2 YSYEKL. Trimming pared 5 bases from V and 1 base from J, leaving 16 bases between. There are 16 residues in the CDR3. This CDR3 is CASSYTTSGGTDTQYF. The CDR3 DNA is TGCGCCAGCAGCTATACCACCAGCGGAGGCACAGATACGCAGTATTTT.

The V and J genes are TRBV5-1 and TRBJ1-1, with 9 bases matching TRBD1. The germline CDR1 and CDR2 sequences are SGHRS and YFSETQ. Trimming removed 0 bases from V and 6 bases from J; junction bases left unmatched: 9. There are 16 residues in the CDR3. The CDR3 bases are TGCGCCAGCAGCTTGGGCCCGGGACAGGGAAAAGCTGAAGCTTTCTTT. Residues: CASSLGPGQGKAEAFF.

This clone was counted a single time. The CDR3 here is CASSAIPGLYFKGSNVLTF. CDR3 DNA sequence: TGTGCCAGCAGCGCAATACCGGGCCTATATTTCAAGGGGTCCAACGTCCTGACTTTC. The V and J genes are TRBV21-1 and TRBJ2-6; TRBD1 is the table's D call and was not checked against the DNA. TRBV21-1 is classified as a pseudogene. This CDR3 region has 19 residues.

The chain links TRBV3-1 (or the pseudogene TRBV3-2) to TRBJ2-3, with D perhaps TRBD2 (5 bases). This CDR3 is 11 amino acids long. Trimming took 3 bases from V and 7 from J, leaving 5 bases between them. The germline V gene has CDR1 LGHDT and CDR2 YNNKEL (reference sequence). The CDR3: CASSHGNTQYF. The CDR3 nucleotides are TGTGCCAGCAGCCACGGGAATACGCAGTATTTT.

The rearrangement uses TRBV7-9 and TRBJ1-1; 7 bases are shared with TRBD1. This CDR3 region has 15 residues. V dropped 1 base and J dropped 0; count of bases not matched to a gene: 2. From germline, CDR1 is SEHNR and CDR2 FQNEAQ (reference sequence). CDR3 coding DNA: TGTGCCAGCAGCTTAGGGGACAGAATGAACACTGAAGCTTTCTTT. Encoded protein: CASSLGDRMNTEAFF.

This chain uses TRBV29-1 with TRBJ2-1; D perhaps matches TRBD2 (6 bases). V lost 6 bases, J lost 8 bases, and 23 bases lay in between. The CDR3 runs 15 residues. CDR1 and CDR2 from the germline V gene are SQVTM and ANQGSEA. The CDR3 DNA reads TGCAGCGTCCGACCGGGACTCCTAGGGTCGGATGAGCAGTTCTTC. Translating gives CSVRPGLLGSDEQFF.

There are a few counts of this clone. The chain recombines TRBV5-4 with TRBJ2-2; 7 nucleotides match TRBD2. The J segment lost 6 bases and the V segment lost 5 bases, leaving 16 bases of the junction unmatched. This CDR3 contains 17 residues. Per the germline V gene, CDR1 is SGHNT and CDR2 is YYREEE (reference sequence). Here the CDR3 reads CASSKQQGGTGAGELFF. The CDR3 DNA reads as TGTGCCAGCAGTAAACAGCAGGGAGGGACGGGTGCCGGGGAGCTGTTTTTT.

The chain carries TRBV4-3 and TRBJ1-6; D is uncertain. CDR1 LGHNA and CDR2 YSLEER come from the germline V gene. CDR3 size: 13 residues. The V end was cut by 3 bases, the J end by 10 bases, with 10 bases between. The CDR3 region has the DNA TGCGCCAGCAGCCAGTTGGCGGGATCACCCCTCCACTTT. Amino acid sequence: CASSQLAGSPLHF.

The chain employs TRBV10-1 and TRBJ2-7; 8 nucleotides line up with TRBD2. The CDR3 contains 14 residues. V shed 3 bases and J 0 bases; nucleotides not matched to a gene: 1. Germline V gene lookup returns CDR1 WNHNN and CDR2 SYGVQD (reference sequence). The DNA for the CDR3 is TGCGCCAGCAGTGAAAGCGGGAGCTCCTACGAGCAGTACTTC. Protein sequence: CASSESGSSYEQYF.

The rearrangement joins TRBV4-1 to TRBJ1-1; D possibly corresponds to TRBD1 (6 bases). Trimming pared 1 base from V and 3 bases from J, leaving 9 bases between. Per germline, CDR1 MGHRA and CDR2 YSYEKL. CDR3 length: 14 residues. The CDR3 DNA is TGCGCCAGCAGCCAAGCCAGGGGCTACACTGAAGCTTTCTTT. It translates to CASSQARGYTEAFF.

The genes are TRBV12-5 and TRBJ1-1; TRBD1 is a possible D gene (6 bases). The CDR3 runs to 14 residues. Germline V lookup: CDR1 LGHNT, CDR2 FRNRAP. V was clipped by 3 bases and J by 4 bases, with 12 bases between them. CDR3 bases: TGTGCTAGTGGTTTAGACAGGTGGGGCACTGAAGCTTTCTTT. Its protein product is CASGLDRWGTEAFF.

The rearrangement uses TRBV5-1 and TRBJ1-4, with D possibly being TRBD1 (5 bases). The CDR3 extends over 15 amino acids. V dropped 3 bases and J dropped 1 base, with 10 bases sitting between them. CDR1 is SGHRS and CDR2 is YFSETQ in the germline V gene. The CDR3: CASSSGRGTNEKLFF. The CDR3 region has the DNA TGCGCCAGCAGCTCTGGTAGGGGAACTAATGAAAAACTGTTTTTT.

The rearrangement uses TRBV27 and TRBJ2-7; D unresolved. V lost 4 bases, J lost 3 bases, and 4 bases lay in between. Germline V gene lookup returns CDR1 MNHEY and CDR2 SMNVEV (reference sequence). The CDR3 is 11 residues long. The CDR3 region is CASSSYYEQYF. The DNA for the CDR3 is TGTGCCAGCAGTTCTTACTACGAGCAGTACTTC.

This chain joins TRBV11-3 and TRBJ2-3; 7 bases match TRBD2. V gave up 2 bases and J gave up 2 bases; unmatched junction bases: 4. Per the germline V gene, CDR1 is SGHNT and CDR2 is YENEEA. This CDR3 contains 15 residues. The CDR3 DNA sequence: TGTGCCAGCAGCTTATTGGCGGGAGCCACAGATACGCAGTATTTT. It specifies CASSLLAGATDTQYF. The whole variable domain, remainder taken from reference TRBV11-3 and TRBJ2-3, is EAGVVQSPRYKIIEKKQPVAFWCNPISGHNTLYWYLQNLGQGPELLIRYENEEAVDDSQLPKDRFSAERLKGVDSTLKIQPAELGDSAVYLCASSLLAGATDTQYFGPGTRLTVL.

This chain connects TRBV27 to TRBJ1-5; TRBD1 agrees at 7 bases. The CDR3 is 15 residues long. Germline loops: CDR1 MNHEY, CDR2 SMNVEV (reference sequence). J was trimmed by 4 bases and V by 5 bases; bases with no gene match: 8. The CDR3 region is CASSLGARGNQPQHF. CDR3 nucleotides: TGTGCCAGCAGTCTGGGGGCCAGGGGGAATCAGCCCCAGCATTTT.

This clone was recorded a few times. CDR3 in DNA: TGTGCCAGCAGAGCGTCGAGGCCAGGGGGCACCGGGGAGCTGTTTTTT. Encoded protein: CASRASRPGGTGELFF. The gene calls are TRBV2 and TRBJ2-2; 7 positions match TRBD1. The CDR3 spans 16 residues. V trimming: 6 bases; J trimming: 4 bases; junction bases outside the gene matches: 11. CDR1 SNHLY and CDR2 FYNNEI come from the germline V gene.

CDR3 amino acids: CASSLGDWTQYF. The DNA of the CDR3 is TGTGCCAGCAGCTTGGGGGACTGGACCCAGTACTTC. V gene TRBV7-6 combines with J gene TRBJ2-5, with D maybe TRBD2 (6 bases). CDR3 length: 12 residues. Germline CDR1 is SGHVS and CDR2 is FNYEAQ. Trimming cost V 3 bases and J 7 bases, with 9 bases left between them.

The chain combines TRBV5-6 with TRBJ1-4, with 7 positions matching TRBD1. The CDR3 runs to 14 residues. CDR1 and CDR2 (germline): SGHDT, YYEEEE. V lost 2 bases, J lost 8 bases, and 6 bases stayed unmatched. In DNA form, the CDR3 reads TGTGCCAGCAGCTTCGGAACAGGGGAGGAAAAACTGTTTTTT. Its translation: CASSFGTGEEKLFF.

This clone was observed a few times. This chain joins TRBV6-2 or TRBV6-3 and TRBJ2-2, with D tentatively TRBD1 (6 bases). CDR1 and CDR2 from the germline V gene are MNHEY and SVGEGT. Trimming left V 2 bases short and J 0 bases short, with 13 bases between. There are 17 residues in the CDR3. CDR3 sequence: CASSYNDRIANTGELFF. The DNA of the CDR3 is TGTGCCAGCAGTTACAACGACAGGATCGCGAACACCGGGGAGCTGTTTTTT.

This chain uses TRBV2 with TRBJ1-2; D might be TRBD1 (6 bases). The V end was cut by 2 bases, the J end by 3 bases, with 10 bases between. Germline CDR1 SNHLY, CDR2 FYNNEI. There are 14 residues in the CDR3. Written as DNA, the CDR3 is TGTGCCAGCAGTGAATCGGGGGGCCACTATGGCTACACCTTC. Translated: CASSESGGHYGYTF.